The 19 T cell receptor beta chains listed next were all sequenced from one sample in a study of CD8 T cells in ankylosing spondylitis. Findings of the study overall: A motif of eight highly homologous TCR beta variants was seen as apparently characteristic of ankylosing spondylitis blood.

These receptors have no identified antigens. TCRdb re-called the 5' RACE reads through MiXCR, storing one row per CDR3 protein. This repertoire shows more than 650,000 distinct CDR3 sequences, approximately 10% found once; its top ten account for under 0.6%. The sample taken for sequencing was blood, either unsorted or a sorted T cell fraction (not recorded which). The receptors come from a male donor with ankylosing spondylitis.

Comments on this clonotype: This may arise from a read error, as a much more abundant clone is one base away. The genes are TRBV20-1 and TRBJ2-5, with 8 bases that match TRBD1. This CDR3 spans 13 amino acids. From germline, CDR1 is DFQATT and CDR2 SNEGSKA (reference sequence). Trimming removed 4 bases from V and 2 bases from J; junction bases left unmatched: 3. The CDR3 reads CSATTGGQETQYF. In nucleotides, the CDR3 is TGCAGTGCTACAACAGGGGGACAAGAGACCCAGTACTTC.

The chain combines TRBV7-9 with TRBJ2-4; D unclear. The CDR3 contains 17 residues. The V gene's germline CDR1 is SEHNR and CDR2 FQNEAQ (reference sequence). Between the trimmed V and J ends, which lost 6 bases and 3 bases, there was a span of 21 bases. CDR3 region: CASSDLGGFLSKNIQYF. CDR3 in DNA: TGTGCCAGCAGTGACCTCGGTGGATTTCTGAGCAAAAACATTCAGTACTTC. Full variable domain (rest looked up from reference TRBV7-9 and TRBJ2-4): DTGVSQNPRHKITKRGQNVTFRCDPISEHNRLYWYRQTLGQGPEFLTYFQNEAQLEKSRLLSDRFSAERPKGSFSTLEIQRTEQGDSAMYLCASSDLGGFLSKNIQYFGAGTRLSVL.

This clonotype was detected many times. The V and J genes are TRBV12-3 or TRBV12-4 and TRBJ1-1; D unresolved. With 0 bases removed from V and 5 bases from J, the gap between germline ends came to 7 bases. The CDR3 is 13 residues long. The chain's CDR3 is CASSLAGETEAFF. The CDR3 DNA reads as TGTGCCAGCAGTTTAGCGGGCGAGACTGAAGCTTTCTTT.

This clonotype was detected a few times. The chain links TRBV15 to TRBJ1-1; D call uncertain. The germline V gene encodes CDR1 LNHNV and CDR2 YYDKDF (reference sequence). Trimming removed 5 bases from V and 1 base from J, with 11 bases in between. The CDR3 extends over 14 amino acids. This CDR3 reads CATSPRRQNTEAFF. In nucleotides, the CDR3 is TGTGCCACCAGCCCGCGACGACAGAACACTGAAGCTTTCTTT. Combining the CDR3 with reference TRBV15 and TRBJ1-1 gives the whole variable domain DAMVIQNPRYQVTQFGKPVTLSCSQTLNHNVMYWYQQKSSQAPKLLFHYYDKDFNNEADTPDNFQSRRPNTSFCFLDIRSPGLGDTAMYLCATSPRRQNTEAFFGQGTRLTVV.

In its sample, this clonotype was seen many times. The chain is built from TRBV4-1 and TRBJ2-3, with TRBD2 matching 9 bases. The CDR3 extends over 16 amino acids. V lost 1 base and J lost 6; bases outside the gene matches: 8. The germline V gene encodes CDR1 MGHRA and CDR2 YSYEKL. The CDR3 DNA is TGCGCCAGCAGCCAAGGGGGAGCGGGAGGTTACGATACGCAGTATTTT. Translated: CASSQGGAGGYDTQYF.

The chain recombines TRBV29-1 with TRBJ2-7; 7 nucleotides match TRBD2. Germline CDR1 reads SQVTM; CDR2 reads ANQGSEA. Trimming at V came to 4 bases and at J to 6 bases, leaving 9 bases not matched to a gene. There are 13 residues in the CDR3. In DNA form, the CDR3 reads TGCAGCGTTGGCCCTCTGGGGGGGGGCGAGCAGTACTTC. Its protein is CSVGPLGGGEQYF.

As DNA, the CDR3 is TGCAGTGCTAGAGATTGGACTCGATTAGAGCAGTTCTTC. Translated, it gives CSARDWTRLEQFF. V gene TRBV20-1 combines with J gene TRBJ2-1; a weak D match, TRBD2 (5 bases). The CDR3 covers 13 residues. Germline V lookup: CDR1 DFQATT, CDR2 SNEGSKA (reference sequence). Trimming took 0 bases from V and 10 from J, leaving 13 bases between them.

This clonotype was recorded at least ten times. The gene calls are TRBV20-1 and TRBJ2-5; the match to TRBD2 covers 11 bases. The CDR3 loop spans 15 amino acids. With V trimmed by 3 bases and J by 2 bases, 5 bases remained unmatched. CDR1 and CDR2 from the germline V gene are DFQATT and SNEGSKA (reference sequence). For the CDR3, the DNA is TGCAGTGCTAGCCTCGTAGCGGGAGGGCAAGAGACCCAGTACTTC. Amino acid sequence: CSASLVAGGQETQYF.

This clonotype was observed a handful of times. This chain connects TRBV7-9 to TRBJ1-1; maybe TRBD1 (5 bases). Germline V gene data show CDR1 as SEHNR and CDR2 as FQNEAQ (reference sequence). V was trimmed by 6 bases and J by 1 base, leaving 9 bases between them. This CDR3 contains 13 residues. The CDR3 DNA is TGTGCCAGCAGACTCACAGGGAACACTGAAGCTTTCTTT. It encodes CASRLTGNTEAFF.

V and J are TRBV10-2 and TRBJ1-6, with D hard to call. CDR3 size: 11 residues. The germline CDR1 and CDR2 sequences are WSHSY and SAAADI. The V end was cut by 6 bases, the J end by 10 bases, with 7 bases between. DNA of the CDR3: TGCGCCAGCAGGGACCGATCACCCCTCCACTTT. It codes for CASRDRSPLHF.

This clonotype occurred a few times. The rearrangement uses TRBV3-1 and TRBJ2-3, with 9 bases identical to TRBD2. CDR1 is LGHDT and CDR2 is YNNKEL in the germline V gene (reference sequence). J was trimmed by 3 bases and V by 4 bases; bases with no gene match: 5. This CDR3 comprises 15 residues. CDR3 nucleotide sequence: TGTGCCAGCAGCCTGACTAGCGGAAATACAGATACGCAGTATTTT. This gives the protein CASSLTSGNTDTQYF.

There are many counts of this clonotype. The genes are TRBV7-6 and TRBJ2-4; weak D call: TRBD2 (6 bases). Germline lookup yields CDR1 SGHVS and CDR2 FNYEAQ. This CDR3 has 14 amino acids. Deletions cut 1 base from V and 7 bases from J, with 11 bases between. The CDR3 DNA sequence: TGTGCCAGCAGCTTAGAACCGGGAGCTAACATTCAGTACTTC. It yields the protein CASSLEPGANIQYF.

The chain is built from TRBV20-1 and TRBJ1-1; the D gene is possibly TRBD1 (5 bases). The V and J ends lost 5 bases and 11 bases respectively, with 15 bases between them. The CDR3 is made up of 11 amino acids. The germline gives CDR1 DFQATT, CDR2 SNEGSKA (reference sequence). The CDR3 DNA reads TGCAGTGCTGCAAACAGGAGGGCTGCTTTCTTT. Translation gives CSAANRRAAFF.

The rearrangement links TRBV7-2 to TRBJ2-7; D unclear. The germline V and J ends were trimmed by 5 bases and 2 bases, with 10 bases remaining between them. From germline, CDR1 is SGHTA and CDR2 FQGNSA. The CDR3 has 13 amino acids. CDR3 in DNA: TGTGCCAGCAGCCAAAGGTGGGCCTACGAGCAGTACTTC. Residues: CASSQRWAYEQYF. Full variable domain (outside the CDR3, taken from reference TRBV7-2 and TRBJ2-7): GAGVSQSPSNKVTEKGKDVELRCDPISGHTALYWYRQSLGQGLEFLIYFQGNSAPDKSGLPSDRFSAERTGGSVSTLTIQRTQQEDSAVYLCASSQRWAYEQYFGPGTRLTVT.

A few counts support this clonotype. The chain recombines TRBV5-1 with TRBJ2-3; TRBD2 aligns across 11 bases. From germline, CDR1 is SGHRS and CDR2 YFSETQ. Unmatched junction bases numbered 2, after V lost 0 bases and J lost 2 bases. The length of the CDR3 is 16 residues. CDR3 in amino acids: CASSLAGLADTDTQYF. For the CDR3, the DNA is TGCGCCAGCAGCTTGGCGGGACTAGCGGACACAGATACGCAGTATTTT.

This clonotype was recorded a few times. The chain joins TRBV15 to TRBJ2-5; TRBD2 matches 7 bases. V was pared by 1 base and J by 5 bases, with 7 bases of the junction left unmatched. The CDR3 totals 15 residues. The germline V gene has CDR1 LNHNV and CDR2 YYDKDF (reference sequence). CDR3 bases: TGTGCCACCAGCAGAGGAGGAGAGGGAGGGGAGACCCAGTACTTC. Translation: CATSRGGEGGETQYF.

This clonotype has more than one count but fewer than ten. The V gene is TRBV4-3, the J gene TRBJ1-1, with 7 positions matching TRBD1. J was trimmed by 6 bases and V by 1 base; bases with no gene match: 2. The CDR3 is 13 amino acids. Per the germline V gene, CDR1 is LGHNA and CDR2 is YSLEER. The CDR3 loop is CASSQGDSSEAFF. The CDR3 DNA follows: TGCGCCAGCAGCCAAGGGGACAGCTCTGAAGCTTTCTTT.

This clonotype has only a few counts. The J gene is TRBJ1-2, the V gene TRBV6-2 or TRBV6-3, with D unresolved. This CDR3 region has 11 residues. Trimming pared 6 bases from V and 5 bases from J, leaving 7 bases between. Germline assignment: CDR1 MNHEY and CDR2 SVGEGT. CDR3 amino acids: CASSDWYGYTF. Here the CDR3 DNA reads TGTGCCAGCAGCGATTGGTATGGCTACACCTTC.

This clonotype was seen a few times. This rearrangement joins TRBV6-1 to TRBJ1-2; no reliable D call. Germline values: CDR1 MNHNS, CDR2 SASEGT. The ends were cut back, 6 bases at V and 2 bases at J, with 13 bases in the middle. This CDR3 is 14 amino acids long. The CDR3 DNA follows: TGTGCCAGCAGAACAGCCTTCGACAACTATGGCTACACCTTC. This codes for CASRTAFDNYGYTF.